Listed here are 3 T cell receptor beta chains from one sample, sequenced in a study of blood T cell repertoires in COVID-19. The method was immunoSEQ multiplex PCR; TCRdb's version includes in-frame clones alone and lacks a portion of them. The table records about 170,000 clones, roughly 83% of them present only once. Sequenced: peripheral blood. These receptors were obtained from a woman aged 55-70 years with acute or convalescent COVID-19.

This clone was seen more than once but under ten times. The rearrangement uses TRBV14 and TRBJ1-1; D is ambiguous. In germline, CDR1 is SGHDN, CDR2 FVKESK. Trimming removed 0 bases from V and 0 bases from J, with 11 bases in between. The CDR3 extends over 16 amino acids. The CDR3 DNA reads TGTGCCAGCAGCCAAGATTTCGGACTCATGAACACTGAAGCTTTCTTT. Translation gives CASSQDFGLMNTEAFF. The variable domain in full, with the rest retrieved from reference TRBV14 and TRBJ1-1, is EAGVTQFPSHSVIEKGQTVTLRCDPISGHDNLYWYRRVMGKEIKFLLHFVKESKQDESGMPNNRFLAERTGGTYSTLKVQPAELEDSGVYFCASSQDFGLMNTEAFFGQGTRLTVV.

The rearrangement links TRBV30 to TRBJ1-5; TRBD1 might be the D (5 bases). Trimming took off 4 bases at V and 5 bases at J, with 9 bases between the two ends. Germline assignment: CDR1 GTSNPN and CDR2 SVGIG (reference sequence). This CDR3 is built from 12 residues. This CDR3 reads CAWTEGHQPQHF. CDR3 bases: TGTGCCTGGACGGAGGGGCATCAGCCCCAGCATTTT.

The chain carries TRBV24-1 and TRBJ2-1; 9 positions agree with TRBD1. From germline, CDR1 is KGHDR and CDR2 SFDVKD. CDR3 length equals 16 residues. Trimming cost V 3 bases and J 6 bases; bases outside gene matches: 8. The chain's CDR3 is CATSDTTGGLLNEQFF. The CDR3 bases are TGTGCCACCAGTGATACGACAGGGGGACTTCTCAATGAGCAGTTCTTC.